What follows are 10 T cell receptor beta chains derived from one specimen sequenced in a study of blood T cell repertoires in COVID-19. Profiled with immunoSEQ multiplex PCR; TCRdb holds only in-frame clones, not every one. This table has over 70,000 clones, about four fifths appearing once. The source material was peripheral blood. All receptors come from a man aged 60 to 75 with acute or convalescent COVID-19.

The J gene is TRBJ2-1, the V gene TRBV28; TRBD1 aligns across 7 bases. CDR3 size: 15 residues. Germline trimming cut 7 bases from V and 2 bases from J; bases unmatched to any gene: 8. Germline CDR1 reads MDHEN; CDR2 reads SYDVKM. CDR3 protein: CASIPVGTAYNEQFF. DNA for the CDR3: TGTGCCAGCATCCCGGTGGGGACAGCCTACAATGAGCAGTTCTTC.

The rearrangement uses TRBV9 and TRBJ1-1; D gene ambiguous. The CDR3 has 13 residues. CDR1 is SGDLS, CDR2 YYNGEE, per germline. The ends were cut back, 4 bases at V and 4 bases at J, with 11 bases in the middle. The CDR3, as DNA: TGTGCCAGCAGCCCTCGAGGGAGCACTGAAGCTTTCTTT. Translated, it gives CASSPRGSTEAFF.

The CDR3 loop is CASSQGLAGSYTDTQYF. The CDR3 bases are TGCGCCAGCAGCCAGGGACTAGCGGGATCTTATACAGATACGCAGTATTTT. This sequence joins TRBV5-1 and TRBJ2-3; 13 bases are shared with TRBD2. Trimming cost V 4 bases and J 3 bases; bases outside gene matches: 8. The germline gives CDR1 SGHRS, CDR2 YFSETQ. CDR3 size: 17 residues.

The V and J genes are TRBV7-2 and TRBJ1-2, with D possibly TRBD1 on 5 matching bases. CDR3 length: 15 amino acids. The V gene's germline CDR1 is SGHTA and CDR2 FQGNSA. V was pared by 2 bases and J by 3 bases, with 13 bases between. In DNA, the CDR3 is TGTGCCAGCAGCTTACAAGCAGGGTCTGACTATGGCTACACCTTC. Its translation: CASSLQAGSDYGYTF.

The V gene is TRBV6-4, the J gene TRBJ2-1, with 9 bases identical to TRBD1. The germline V gene has CDR1 MRHNA and CDR2 SNTAGT. Germline trimming cut 3 bases from V and 5 bases from J; bases unmatched to any gene: 5. The CDR3 is 15 residues long. CDR3 DNA: TGTGCCAGCAGTGATCCCACAGGGGGCGACAATGAGCAGTTCTTC. Encoded protein: CASSDPTGGDNEQFF.

The sample holds one count of this clone. The chain couples TRBV28 to TRBJ1-6; weak D call: TRBD1 (5 bases). This CDR3 contains 12 residues. Germline V lookup: CDR1 MDHEN, CDR2 SYDVKM. Trimming cost V 10 bases and J 11 bases, with 15 bases left between them. CDR3 residues: CAIRSQGTPLHF. The CDR3 nucleotides read TGTGCCATCCGATCTCAGGGAACACCCCTCCACTTT.

The chain carries TRBV11-2 and TRBJ2-7, with 9 bases identical to TRBD1. Germline V gene lookup returns CDR1 SGHAT and CDR2 FQNNGV. The CDR3 totals 14 residues. V dropped 5 bases and J dropped 7; count of bases not matched to a gene: 9. The chain's CDR3 is CASSRGQGRGEQYF. The DNA for the CDR3 is TGTGCCAGCAGCCGAGGACAGGGGAGAGGAGAGCAGTACTTC.

The rearrangement links TRBV3-1 (or the pseudogene TRBV3-2) to TRBJ2-3; TRBD1 agrees at 7 bases. This CDR3 has 16 residues. Trimming took 4 bases from V and 6 from J; bases not matched to a gene: 13. CDR1 is LGHDT, CDR2 YNNKEL, per germline (reference sequence). CDR3 nucleotides: TGTGCCAGCAGCCCTCCCGCGGACAGGAGAACGGATACGCAGTATTTT. It yields the protein CASSPPADRRTDTQYF.

The V gene is TRBV27, the J gene TRBJ1-5; D unclear. The germline V gene has CDR1 MNHEY and CDR2 SMNVEV (reference sequence). Trimming took 3 bases from V and 7 from J, leaving 13 bases between them. This CDR3 region has 14 residues. The CDR3 region is CASSLVGREQPQHF. The CDR3 nucleotides read TGTGCCAGCAGTTTGGTTGGGAGGGAACAGCCCCAGCATTTT.

Here the CDR3 reads CASSLNQARSWTEAFF. The CDR3, as DNA: TGTGCCAGCAGCTTGAACCAGGCACGGTCTTGGACTGAAGCTTTCTTT. The chain combines TRBV5-4 with TRBJ1-1; D uncertain. CDR1 is SGHNT and CDR2 is YYREEE in the germline V gene (reference sequence). V was pared by 1 base and J by 5 bases, with 18 bases between. CDR3 size: 16 residues.